The entry below describes one T cell receptor (beta chain). This clone was recorded only once. Its antigen is unknown. Nothing much larger sits one base from this clone, and base qualities are not available. Genomic DNA was extracted with the Qiagen DNeasy kit from unsorted PBMCs and from negatively selected CD4+ and CD8+ fractions. TCR beta CDR3 regions were subjected to amplification by immunoSEQ multiplex PCR with primers that anneal to V and J segments. A synthetic immune receptor repertoire was used to minimize amplification bias, and remaining bias was computationally removed after sequencing. The authors' analysis ran thus. Custom Python scripts were used to quantify repertoire diversity as the Shannon entropy index. Unsorted, CD4+ and CD8+ repertoires were analyzed separately, except in combined analyses where CD4+ and CD8+ sequences were merged in silico. Clonal expansion was defined as at least a 2-fold frequency increase after treatment relative to C1D1, with a pseudocount of 0.5 for undetected baseline clones. Singleton clones were defined as clones with 0 or 1 copy at C1D1, and non-singleton clones were defined as clones with 2 or more copies. Clones expanded in unsorted samples were annotated as CD4+, CD8+ or unknown by matching protein sequences in sorted samples from the same patient. Wilcoxon tests on paired samples were used to test diversity changes from C1D1 to C4D1. TCRdb stores this immuneACCESS table with in-frame sequences only. Part of the clones is absent; in the studies checked, under half of the shortfall reflects unresolved V genes, and no reason is known for the rest. Clone size and V and J calls were adopted from that table, with D and trimming inferred from the DNA. The sample profile shows 15,000 to 20,000 clones; 80% of them were found once. Less than 25% of the sample is held by the ten biggest clonotypes.

Looking up the germline V gene (reference sequence) yields CDR1 GTSNPN and CDR2 SVGIG. V and J are trimmed by 2 bases and 4 bases, and the gene matches miss 7 bases of the junction. The CDR3, from cysteine to phenylalanine, totals 15 residues. Only the CDR3 DNA stays, 45 bases, in frame from base 1. These data belong to a study of PD-1 blockade in classical Hodgkin lymphoma (dated by TCRdb to 2018 to 2021). About the full investigation: Nivolumab dosing was 3 mg/kg intravenously every 2 weeks, continuing until either disease progression or unacceptable toxicity. The study used TCR beta sequencing and CyTOF to define a peripheral blood immune signature of response to PD-1 blockade in classical Hodgkin lymphoma. General study outcomes and caveats: Baseline TCR diversity was reported to be lower in newly diagnosed patients than in healthy donors and to be lower still in relapsed/refractory patients. Lower diversity was seen in patients whose nivolumab began less than 1 year after ASCT, and these patients were left out of later analyses so that immune reconstitution would not confound the results. The study was limited to a single clinical trial cohort, and causes of repertoire differences, possibly disease activity or prior therapy, remained undefined. Baseline diversity similar to that of newly diagnosed patients was observed in trial patients achieving complete response, whereas significantly lower diversity was observed in partial responders and progressors. By C4D1, a significant rise was seen in CD4+ TCR diversity but not in CD8+ TCR diversity (p=0.0027 vs p=0.16), and the rise was most apparent among complete responders (p=0.02).

Interpreted using the paper, the time point label stands for: cycle 4 day 1 (C4D1), after less than seven weeks of nivolumab. Every trial patient had relapsed after autologous stem cell transplantation, and cohorts A, B and C differed in prior brentuximab vedotin exposure. The trial cohort included 55 to 65 patients with relapsed/refractory classical Hodgkin lymphoma, and each patient had a best overall response of complete response, partial response or progressive disease. In the multi-cohort phase II CheckMate 205 trial, trial patients received single-agent nivolumab. An independent review committee assessed best overall response using the 2007 International Working Group response criteria. Trial PBMCs were collected immediately before nivolumab initiation (C1D1) and during therapy at cycle 2 day 1 and cycle 4 day 1. Peripheral blood was collected in 8 mL Vacutainer Cell Preparation Tubes, from which PBMCs were isolated by centrifugation and then cryopreserved.

The chain is encoded by TRBV30 joined to TRBJ2-3; 9 central bases correspond to TRBD1. The sequencing here drew on peripheral blood mononuclear cells (PBMCs), taken before the fourth cycle of nivolumab. The sequence came from a human donor with classical Hodgkin lymphoma. The CDR3 protein sequence reads: CAWSSGTGIPDTQYF. The DNA is TGTGCCTGGAGTTCCGGGACAGGGATTCCAGATACGCAGTATTTT.